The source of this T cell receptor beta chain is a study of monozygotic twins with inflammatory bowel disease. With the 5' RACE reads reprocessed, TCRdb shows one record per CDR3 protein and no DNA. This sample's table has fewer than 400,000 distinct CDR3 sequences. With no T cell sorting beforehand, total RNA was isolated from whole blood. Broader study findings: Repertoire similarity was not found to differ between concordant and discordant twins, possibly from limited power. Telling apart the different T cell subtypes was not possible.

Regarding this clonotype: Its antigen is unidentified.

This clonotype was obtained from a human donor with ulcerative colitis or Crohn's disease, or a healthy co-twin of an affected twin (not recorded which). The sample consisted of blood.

The CDR3 region is CASSWRSEREDYGYTF. V and J are TRBV6-2 or TRBV6-3 and TRBJ1-2. Per the germline V gene, CDR1 is MNHEY and CDR2 is SVGEGT. CDR3 length: 16 amino acids.